These 10 T cell receptor beta chains share one sample of origin, sequenced in a study of blood T cell repertoires in COVID-19 (dated by TCRdb to the early 2020s). Library preparation used the immunoSEQ multiplex PCR assay. The source is immuneACCESS, and TCRdb retained only in-frame sequences with V and J called. Part of the clones is not carried over; for the studies checked, unresolved V genes explain less than half of this, and the remainder is unexplained. For this sample there are around 100,000 clones; around 87% appear just once. The ten largest clones take up 3% of the sample. Sequencing was performed on peripheral blood. The receptors were gathered from a man aged 45 to 65 with active or convalescent COVID-19.

On this clone: This sample includes further DNA sequences coding for the same CDR3. The rearrangement joins TRBV19 to TRBJ2-5; 9 bases line up with TRBD1. This CDR3 contains 15 residues. Losses at the gene ends were 1 base for V and 5 bases for J; bases not matched to a gene: 5. CDR1 and CDR2 from the germline V gene are LNHDA and SQIVND (reference sequence). In DNA, the CDR3 is TGTGCCAGTAGTATAGGAACAGGGGGCCGGGAGACCCAGTACTTC. Translating it yields CASSIGTGGRETQYF.

This chain links TRBV5-1 with TRBJ1-1, with TRBD1 matching over 8 bases. The V segment lost 5 bases and the J segment 3 bases; nucleotides outside the gene matches: 3. This CDR3 spans 13 amino acids. Germline values: CDR1 SGHRS, CDR2 YFSETQ. CDR3 region: CASRGQGHTEAFF. The CDR3 coding sequence is TGCGCCAGCAGAGGACAGGGTCACACTGAAGCTTTCTTT.

The chain recombines TRBV5-4 with TRBJ2-1; 11 bases align to TRBD1. The length of the CDR3 is 14 residues. The J segment lost 6 bases and the V segment lost 3 bases, leaving 2 bases of the junction unmatched. Germline V CDR1 and CDR2: SGHNT, YYREEE (reference sequence). The CDR3 nucleotides read TGTGCCAGCAGCTCCGGGACAGGGGGCAATGAGCAGTTCTTC. This gives the protein CASSSGTGGNEQFF.

This chain links TRBV2 with TRBJ2-5, with 10 bases identical to TRBD2. This CDR3 is built from 15 residues. Per the germline V gene, CDR1 is SNHLY and CDR2 is FYNNEI. V was pared by 4 bases and J by 1 base, with 3 bases of the junction left unmatched. The CDR3 protein is CASSATSGLQETQYF. CDR3 bases: TGTGCCAGCAGTGCGACTAGCGGGCTCCAAGAGACCCAGTACTTC.

The table lists this clone with a few counts. This chain joins TRBV3-1 (or the pseudogene TRBV3-2) and TRBJ2-3; D is perhaps TRBD2 (7 bases). This CDR3 spans 17 amino acids. The germline V gene has CDR1 LGHDT and CDR2 YNNKEL (reference sequence). The V end was cut by 1 base, the J end by 0 bases, with 14 bases between. The CDR3 here is CASSQVGAGVSTDTQYF. Written as DNA, the CDR3 is TGTGCCAGCAGCCAAGTGGGGGCGGGGGTCAGCACAGATACGCAGTATTTT.

This chain uses TRBV7-9 with TRBJ1-1, with D hard to call. CDR3 length: 14 residues. Germline V gene data show CDR1 as SEHNR and CDR2 as FQNEAQ (reference sequence). Trimming pared 6 bases from V and 0 bases from J, leaving 11 bases between. Written as DNA, the CDR3 is TGTGCCAGCAGTCTCGGTTTAGTGAACACTGAAGCTTTCTTT. This translates into CASSLGLVNTEAFF. Full variable domain (remainder filled in from reference TRBV7-9 and TRBJ1-1): DTGVSQNPRHKITKRGQNVTFRCDPISEHNRLYWYRQTLGQGPEFLTYFQNEAQLEKSRLLSDRFSAERPKGSFSTLEIQRTEQGDSAMYLCASSLGLVNTEAFFGQGTRLTVV.

This clone has just one count. V is TRBV30 and J is TRBJ1-1, with unresolved D. Germline CDR1 is GTSNPN and CDR2 is SVGIG (reference sequence). Between the trimmed V and J ends, which lost 2 bases and 7 bases, there was a span of 8 bases. The CDR3 extends over 11 amino acids. The CDR3, as DNA: TGTGCCTGGAGTCTCAGATATGAAGCTTTCTTT. It yields the protein CAWSLRYEAFF. Filled out from reference TRBV30 and TRBJ1-1, the complete variable domain reads SQTIHQWPATLVQPVGSPLSLECTVEGTSNPNLYWYRQAAGRGLQLLFYSVGIGQISSEVPQNLSASRPQDRQFILSSKKLLLSDSGFYLCAWSLRYEAFFGQGTRLTVV.

This rearrangement joins TRBV27 to TRBJ1-5, with a possible D match to TRBD1 (5 bases). Germline values: CDR1 MNHEY, CDR2 SMNVEV (reference sequence). V lost 2 bases and J 0 bases, leaving 11 bases between the germline ends. This CDR3 contains 16 residues. The CDR3 DNA reads as TGTGCCAGCAGTTTACAGGGTGGGTATAGCAATCAGCCCCAGCATTTT. Translating it yields CASSLQGGYSNQPQHF.

This clone was found a few times. The V gene is TRBV30, the J gene TRBJ2-7; tentatively, D is TRBD1 (5 bases). The CDR3 totals 12 residues. V lost 1 base to trimming and J lost 6 bases, with 10 bases between them. Germline CDR1 reads GTSNPN; CDR2 reads SVGIG (reference sequence). The CDR3, as DNA: TGTGCCTGGAGTGCACAGGTCGGCGAGCAGTACTTC. Translation gives CAWSAQVGEQYF.

The V call is TRBV6-4, the J call TRBJ2-6, with 8 bases identical to TRBD2. V lost 9 bases, J lost 2 bases, and 9 bases stayed unmatched. The CDR3 totals 16 residues. The V gene's germline CDR1 is MRHNA and CDR2 SNTAGT. CDR3 sequence: CASGTSGIAGANVLTF. CDR3 coding DNA: TGTGCCAGTGGAACTAGCGGAATTGCTGGGGCCAACGTCCTGACTTTC.